The text below deals with one T cell receptor (beta chain). This clone was observed many times. What antigen it recognizes has not been identified. Per-nucleotide qualities are absent, and no much larger clonotype sits a single base away. Each donor gave one peripheral blood draw, roughly 110 mL on average, collected into heparinised tubes. A BD FACSAria II and a panel including CD45RO, CCR7, CD25, CD127, CD95 and CD27 were used to sort naive, central memory, regulatory and stem cell-like memory CD4+ T cells. A purity above 95% was achieved for all sorted populations. PBMCs were separated immediately by Lymphoprep density gradient centrifugation and were stained directly, without being cultured. So that batch effects would be minimized, each experiment stained and sorted samples in pairs, pairing one healthy donor with one patient. The entry originates in a study of beta chain features in type 1 diabetes (dated 2018 in TCRdb). Concerning the study at large: No differences in mean age, gender distribution, total cell number or subset yield were found between patients and healthy donors. A total of roughly 99,000,000 sorted cells were examined across all samples, and the number of cells per subset was strongly correlated with RNA yield. In the study, TCRB repertoires of sorted circulating CD4+ T cell subsets from recently diagnosed type 1 diabetes patients were compared with those of matched healthy donors. Naive and central memory subsets were obtained from all 30 or so donors, but regulatory and stem cell-like memory subsets were isolated from only 8 patients and roughly 8 healthy donors.

All of the isolated RNA was reverse transcribed with the High Capacity cDNA Reverse Transcription Kit, so expressed TCRB transcripts were sequenced. Naive, central memory and regulatory T cell samples underwent deep immunoSEQ sequencing, averaging about 3.57 million total reads per sample. Sorted cells were lysed in RLT buffer and RNA was extracted with DNase-treated RNeasy Micro or Mini kits, depending on cell number. To prevent cross-contamination, each cell subset was processed individually, whereas patient and healthy donor samples were processed jointly. The immunoSEQ multiplex PCR was used to amplify TCRB sequences from cDNA, yielding 87-bp fragments that span the CDR3 region. Sequencing of the amplicons was done on the Illumina HiSeq platform. The study's own analysis went as follows. Synthetic template baselines were used to correct PCR bias computationally, reads within Hamming distance 2 were collapsed, and singletons that could not be merged were discarded. Reads were aligned against IMGT so that V, D and J genes, CDR3 length and insertions or deletions at six rearrangement sites could be assigned. Clonotype counts were normalized to sorted cell number within each subset before computing true diversity and Gini coefficients with the tcR R package. The overlap coefficient, calculated on TCRB nucleotide sequences, was used to quantify repertoire sharing. TCRdb carries this immuneACCESS record with in-frame sequences only. Its versions omit some clonotypes, under half of them owing to an unresolved V gene in the studies checked, with the rest unexplained. V and J calls and clone size are those listed in that table; D and trimming were worked out from the DNA. The sample table records about 220,000 clones; under 13% of these occur just once. Clones ranked in the top ten supply 1% to 1.5% of the sample.

Study-wide findings and limitations: At VDJ recombination sites, type 1 diabetes patients had fewer insertions and more deleted nucleotides, which implies abnormalities in thymic rearrangement. Naive, central memory and regulatory TCRB repertoires appeared more similar among patients than among healthy donors. Only small numbers of individuals were included in the HLA sub-analyses, which left unresolved whether HLA type had any influence on TCRB rearrangement. In all four CD4+ subsets, TCRB CDR3 length was moderately but significantly shorter in type 1 diabetes patients. Shorter templates might be favored by PCR, yet because patient and control samples were amplified and corrected together, any such skew would affect both groups equally. Because cDNA rather than genomic DNA was sequenced, highly expressing activated cells could have been over-represented, although no difference in activation and CD3 levels was found between groups.

The receptor was isolated from a man between 18 and 35 years old in good health. What was sequenced was central memory CD4+ T cells from blood.

The CDR3 is CASSPAGGLRSYNEQFF. The bases are TGTGCCAGCAGCCCCGCAGGGGGACTTCGCTCCTACAATGAGCAGTTCTTC. The rearrangement combines TRBV25-1 with TRBJ2-1, and TRBD1 may be the D gene, going by 7 matching bases. The CDR3 sequence holds 17 residues, the cysteine and phenylalanine included. Solely the CDR3 DNA is kept, with 51 bases framed from the first base. V is clipped by 6 bases and J by 0 bases, and the sequence between their germline boundaries is 18 bases long. As encoded in the germline V gene, CDR1 is MGHDK while CDR2 is SYGVNS.